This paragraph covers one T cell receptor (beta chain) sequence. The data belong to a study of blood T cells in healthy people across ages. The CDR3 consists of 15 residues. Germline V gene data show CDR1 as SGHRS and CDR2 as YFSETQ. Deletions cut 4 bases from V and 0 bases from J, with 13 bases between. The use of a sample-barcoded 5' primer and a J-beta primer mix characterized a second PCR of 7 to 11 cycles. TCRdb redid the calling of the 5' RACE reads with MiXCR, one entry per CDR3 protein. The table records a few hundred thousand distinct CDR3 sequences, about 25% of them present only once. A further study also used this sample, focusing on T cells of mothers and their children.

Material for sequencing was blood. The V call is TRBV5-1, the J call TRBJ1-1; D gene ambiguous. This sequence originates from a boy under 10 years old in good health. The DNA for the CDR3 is TGCGCCAGCAGCCTGACAAGGGCCATGAACACTGAAGCTTTCTTT. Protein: CASSLTRAMNTEAFF.